Listed below are T cell receptor beta chains from one sample, sequenced in a study of shared clonotypes between healthy human individuals. The protocol was immunoSEQ multiplex PCR, while the TCRdb copy is restricted to in-frame clones and leaves out a portion. The sample yields around 1.5 million clones, 98% seen once. The sequencing input was naive CD4+ T cells sorted from blood. These receptors all stem from a man younger than 40 in good health. The CDR3 runs from the conserved cysteine through the conserved F or W. D genes are given only for firm matches. Rows give clone size only sometimes, using once, few, many, or a class for an expanded clone.

abundance: -
j_gene: TRBJ2-3
v_gene: TRBV7-2
d_gene: -
len: 15
CDR3aa: CASSLSGRTTDTQYF
CDR3nt: TGTGCCAGCAGCCTAAGCGGCAGGACCACAGATACGCAGTATTTT

abundance: -
j_gene: TRBJ2-1
v_gene: TRBV27
d_gene: TRBD2
len: 17
CDR3aa: CASSNVGPSGSWVGQFF
CDR3nt: TGTGCCAGCAGTAATGTCGGGCCTAGCGGGAGTTGGGTGGGTCAGTTCTTC

abundance: -
j_gene: TRBJ2-1
v_gene: TRBV5-1
d_gene: TRBD2
len: 14
CDR3aa: CASSLAGGPGEQFF
CDR3nt: TGCGCCAGCAGCTTAGCGGGAGGGCCCGGTGAGCAGTTCTTC

abundance: -
j_gene: TRBJ2-1
v_gene: TRBV11-2
d_gene: -
len: 12
CDR3aa: CASSRTSNEQFF
CDR3nt: TGTGCCAGCAGCAGGACCTCCAATGAGCAGTTCTTC

abundance: -
j_gene: TRBJ1-1
v_gene: TRBV9
d_gene: -
len: 14
CDR3aa: CASSVTTGNTEAFF
CDR3nt: TGTGCCAGCAGCGTAACAACAGGGAACACTGAAGCTTTCTTT

abundance: -
j_gene: TRBJ2-2
v_gene: TRBV5-4
d_gene: TRBD1
len: 16
CDR3aa: CASSSLTGMNTGELFF
CDR3nt: TGTGCCAGCAGCTCACTGACAGGGATGAACACCGGGGAGCTGTTTTTT

abundance: -
j_gene: TRBJ1-1
v_gene: TRBV4-2
d_gene: -
len: 17
CDR3aa: CASSPDVGRAPNTEAFF
CDR3nt: TGTGCCAGCAGCCCGGACGTGGGCAGGGCTCCGAACACTGAAGCTTTCTTT

abundance: -
j_gene: TRBJ2-5
v_gene: TRBV5-4
d_gene: -
len: 13
CDR3aa: CASSRRRQETQYF
CDR3nt: TGTGCCAGCAGCCGCCGGCGACAAGAGACCCAGTACTTC

abundance: -
j_gene: TRBJ2-1
v_gene: TRBV7-2
d_gene: TRBD2
len: 14
CDR3aa: CASSLRAGDGEQFF
CDR3nt: TGTGCCAGCAGCTTACGAGCGGGAGACGGTGAGCAGTTCTTC

abundance: once
j_gene: TRBJ2-1
v_gene: TRBV27
d_gene: TRBD1
len: 14
CDR3aa: CASSPLTGKGEQFF
CDR3nt: TGTGCCAGCAGTCCCCTGACAGGGAAAGGGGAGCAGTTCTTC

abundance: -
j_gene: TRBJ2-7
v_gene: TRBV5-1
d_gene: TRBD2
len: 15
CDR3aa: CASSHGLALTYEQYF
CDR3nt: TGCGCCAGCAGCCATGGACTAGCGCTTACCTACGAGCAGTACTTC

abundance: -
j_gene: TRBJ2-7
v_gene: TRBV11-3
d_gene: -
len: 18
CDR3aa: CASSLRGGDSGHPHEQYF
CDR3nt: TGTGCCAGCAGCTTACGAGGGGGTGATAGCGGCCACCCCCACGAGCAGTACTTC

abundance: -
j_gene: TRBJ2-1
v_gene: TRBV9
d_gene: -
len: 17
CDR3aa: CASSVGGGAYYYGERFF
CDR3nt: -

abundance: -
j_gene: TRBJ1-3
v_gene: TRBV6-1
d_gene: -
len: 12
CDR3aa: CASNRAGNTIYF
CDR3nt: TGTGCCAGCAACAGGGCTGGAAACACCATATATTTT

abundance: -
j_gene: TRBJ2-5
v_gene: TRBV2
d_gene: -
len: 13
CDR3aa: CASTPDSGEAQYF
CDR3nt: TGTGCCAGCACTCCCGATTCCGGGGAAGCCCAGTACTTC

abundance: -
j_gene: TRBJ2-7
v_gene: TRBV2
d_gene: TRBD2
len: 14
CDR3aa: CASRGLAGVYEQYF
CDR3nt: TGTGCCAGCAGAGGACTAGCGGGAGTATACGAGCAGTACTTC

abundance: -
j_gene: TRBJ2-3
v_gene: TRBV9
d_gene: -
len: 16
CDR3aa: CASSVVVGAVTDTQYF
CDR3nt: TGTGCCAGCAGCGTAGTGGTGGGCGCGGTCACAGATACGCAGTATTTT

abundance: -
j_gene: TRBJ2-7
v_gene: TRBV10-2
d_gene: TRBD2
len: 20
CDR3aa: CASSEREGVTSGRLSYEQYF
CDR3nt: TGCGCCAGCAGTGAGCGTGAAGGGGTGACTAGCGGGAGGCTATCGTACGAGCAGTACTTC

abundance: -
j_gene: TRBJ2-3
v_gene: TRBV5-1
d_gene: TRBD2
len: 17
CDR3aa: CASSRGTSGASTDTQYF
CDR3nt: TGCGCCAGCAGCCGTGGGACTAGTGGTGCAAGCACAGATACGCAGTATTTT

abundance: -
j_gene: TRBJ1-2
v_gene: TRBV18
d_gene: -
len: 14
CDR3aa: CASSPPLTSYGYTF
CDR3nt: TGTGCCAGCTCACCACCATTGACGAGCTATGGCTACACCTTC

abundance: -
j_gene: TRBJ2-1
v_gene: TRBV4-1
d_gene: TRBD2
len: 18
CDR3aa: CASSQGPQAGGKKNEQFF
CDR3nt: TGCGCCAGCAGCCAAGGACCACAAGCGGGAGGGAAAAAGAATGAGCAGTTCTTC

abundance: -
j_gene: TRBJ2-7
v_gene: TRBV28
d_gene: TRBD2
len: 15
CDR3aa: CASSFGLAGGYEQYF
CDR3nt: TGTGCCAGCAGTTTTGGACTAGCGGGAGGCTACGAGCAGTACTTC

abundance: -
j_gene: TRBJ2-7
v_gene: TRBV11-2
d_gene: -
len: 13
CDR3aa: CASSPRPLDEQYF
CDR3nt: TGTGCCAGCAGCCCCCGCCCCCTGGACGAGCAGTACTTC

abundance: -
j_gene: TRBJ2-1
v_gene: TRBV10-1
d_gene: TRBD1
len: 16
CDR3aa: CASSRDRGRSYNEQFF
CDR3nt: TGCGCCAGCAGCAGGGACAGGGGCCGCTCCTACAATGAGCAGTTCTTC

abundance: -
j_gene: TRBJ2-7
v_gene: TRBV27
d_gene: -
len: 15
CDR3aa: CASSAKGHGSYEQYF
CDR3nt: TGTGCCAGCAGTGCCAAGGGACACGGCTCCTACGAGCAGTACTTC

abundance: -
j_gene: TRBJ2-1
v_gene: TRBV9
d_gene: -
len: 18
CDR3aa: CASSVVGGTVGSYNEQFF
CDR3nt: TGTGCCAGCAGCGTAGTGGGCGGGACCGTGGGCTCCTACAATGAGCAGTTCTTC